Listed here are 3 T cell receptor beta chains from one sample, sequenced in a study of tumor and adjacent non-tumor tissue in lung cancer (dated by TCRdb to the late 2010s). Library preparation was by multiplex PCR. Instrument used: Illumina HiSeq 2500. TCRbeta libraries were built by three rounds of nested PCR using primers (Table S4), following protocols modified from ARM-PCR. The public reads were reprocessed in TCRdb via fastp at Q25 and MiXCR, keeping in-frame beta chains. Each record represents a unique CDR3 protein, reported with the most common genes and DNA among its rows. The sample table contains 120,000 or so distinct CDR3 sequences; only one count was recorded for approximately 66% of them. The ten largest clonotypes hold 9.5% to 15% of the sample. RNA was extracted from bulk unsorted tissue and checked for quality with a NanoDrop ND-1000 and an Agilent 2100. The source material was lung tumor tissue. The receptor source for this set is a man aged 25-45 years with non-small cell lung cancer.

This clonotype appeared a single time. The chain recombines TRBV4-1 with TRBJ2-7; D gene ambiguous. The CDR3 runs 13 residues. Germline CDR1 reads MGHRA; CDR2 reads YSYEKL. Deletions cut 7 bases from V and 0 bases from J, with 10 bases between. CDR3 nucleotides: TGCGCCAGCAACCGAGAGGCCTCCTACGAGCAGTACTTC. It is translated as CASNREASYEQYF.

On this clonotype: Germline is not matched at one junction end, which may reflect a read error. This chain joins TRBV24-1 and TRBJ1-3; D call uncertain. There are 15 residues in the CDR3. Germline-derived CDR1 and CDR2 are KGHDR and SFDVKD. The CDR3: CATSDPGKTGDTIYF. The DNA of the CDR3 is TGTGCCACCAGTGACCCGGGCAAGACTGGAGACACCATATATTTT.

The chain joins TRBV12-3 or TRBV12-4 to TRBJ2-7; perhaps D is TRBD1 or TRBD2 (5 bases each). CDR3 length: 14 residues. The ends were cut back, 4 bases at V and 7 bases at J, with 17 bases in the middle. CDR3 in amino acids: CASSWGPADYEQYF. The DNA for the CDR3 is TGTGCCAGCAGTTGGGGACCAGCGGATTATGAGCAGTACTTC.